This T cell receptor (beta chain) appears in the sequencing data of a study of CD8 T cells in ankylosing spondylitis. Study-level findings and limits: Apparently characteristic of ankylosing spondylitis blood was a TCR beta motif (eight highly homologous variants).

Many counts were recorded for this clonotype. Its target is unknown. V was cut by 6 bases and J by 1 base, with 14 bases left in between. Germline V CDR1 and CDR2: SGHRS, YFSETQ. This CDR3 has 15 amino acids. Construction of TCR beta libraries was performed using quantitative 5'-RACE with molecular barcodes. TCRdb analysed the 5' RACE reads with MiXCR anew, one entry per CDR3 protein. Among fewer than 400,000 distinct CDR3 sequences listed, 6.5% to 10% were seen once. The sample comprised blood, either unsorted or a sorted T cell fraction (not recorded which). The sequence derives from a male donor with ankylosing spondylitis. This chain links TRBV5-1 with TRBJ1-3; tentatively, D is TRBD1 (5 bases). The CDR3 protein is CASTSLGVSGNTIYF. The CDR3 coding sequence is TGCGCCAGCACTTCGTTGGGGGTTTCTGGAAACACCATATATTTT.